This entry features one T cell receptor beta chain sequence. Its antigen is not known. Sample-barcoded 5' priming and a J-beta primer mix drove a second PCR of roughly 6 to 12 cycles. Each cDNA molecule received a tag from a template-switch adaptor that had 12 random nucleotides. The yield of each sample was at least 3 million CDR3-containing paired-end reads. Using its own MiXCR run on the 5' RACE reads, TCRdb lists one record per CDR3 protein. The table includes approximately 730,000 distinct CDR3 sequences, roughly 50% detected once. The data stem from a study of blood T cells in healthy people across ages. Study-wide points: As age increased, TCR beta diversity per million T cells fell in a roughly linear fashion.

CDR1 and CDR2 from the germline V gene are MDHEN and SYDVKM. J gave up 7 bases and V 2 bases, and 3 bases lay outside the gene matches. The CDR3 runs 15 residues. Each donor was a healthy Caucasian individual from Russia, aged about 6 to 95. Input material: blood. This chain uses TRBV28 with TRBJ2-7; 15 bases line up with TRBD2. The receptor comes from an elderly man in good health. This chain's CDR3 is CASSLGGLAGGEQYF. CDR3 sequence (DNA): TGTGCCAGCAGTTTAGGAGGACTAGCGGGGGGGGAGCAGTACTTC.